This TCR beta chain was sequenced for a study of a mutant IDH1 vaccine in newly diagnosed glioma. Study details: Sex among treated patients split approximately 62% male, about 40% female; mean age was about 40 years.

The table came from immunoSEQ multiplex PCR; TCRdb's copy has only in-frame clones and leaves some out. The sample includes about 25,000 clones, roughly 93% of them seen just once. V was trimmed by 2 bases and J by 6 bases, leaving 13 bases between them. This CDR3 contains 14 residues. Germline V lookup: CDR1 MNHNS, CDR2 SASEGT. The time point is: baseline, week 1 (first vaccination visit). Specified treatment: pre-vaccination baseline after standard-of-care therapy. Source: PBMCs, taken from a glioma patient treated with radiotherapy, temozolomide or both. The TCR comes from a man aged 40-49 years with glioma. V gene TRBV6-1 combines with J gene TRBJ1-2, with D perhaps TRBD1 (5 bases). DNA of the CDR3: TGTGCCAGCAGTGAATGGCAGGGTGAGGATGGCTACACCTTC. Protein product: CASSEWQGEDGYTF.